Below, 27 T cell receptor beta chains from the same sample are listed, as sequenced in a study of breast tumors, draining lymph nodes, adjacent tissues. One entry per CDR3 protein results from TCRdb running MiXCR on the multiplex PCR reads. Altogether approximately 300,000 distinct CDR3 sequences are present, roughly 30% being singletons, with the ten largest covering 1.1%. Axillary draining lymph nodes of breast cancer patients supplied the node samples. The sequenced material came from axillary lymph node tissue. Every receptor here comes from a female donor with breast cancer. Some clones in this sample may be carry-over from other donors' samples.

Many counts were recorded for this clonotype. The chain has TRBV20-1 and TRBJ2-5; TRBD2 matches at 8 bases. Germline CDR1 and CDR2: DFQATT and SNEGSKA (reference sequence). This CDR3 comprises 12 residues. V shed 7 bases and J 9 bases; nucleotides not matched to a gene: 10. Written as DNA, the CDR3 is TGCAGTGTTAAGCGGGAGATGGGGTCCCAGTACTTC. This codes for CSVKREMGSQYF.

Many counts were recorded for this clonotype. CDR3 residues: CASRAIRTPTGELFF. CDR3 coding DNA: TGTGCCAGCAGGGCTATTAGGACACCCACCGGGGAGCTGTTTTTT. The V and J genes are TRBV11-2 and TRBJ2-2; a possible D gene is TRBD1 (5 bases). The CDR3 is made up of 15 amino acids. V lost 6 bases and J lost 4, with 15 bases in between. CDR1 is SGHAT, CDR2 FQNNGV, per germline.

This clonotype was detected once. A much more abundant neighbour one base away suggests this may be a read error. J is TRBJ2-3 and V is TRBV6-4; D call uncertain. The CDR3 is made up of 13 amino acids. CDR1 MRHNA and CDR2 SNTAGT come from the germline V gene. The CDR3 is CASSYNRGDTQCF. The CDR3 bases are TGTGCCAGCAGTTACAACAGAGGAGATACGCAGTGTTTT.

A word on this clonotype: A single base separates this from a much larger clone, so it may be a read error. V and J are TRBV11-2 and TRBJ2-2; D is possibly TRBD2 (6 bases). Looked up from germline, CDR1 is SGHAT and CDR2 is FQNNGV. CDR3 size: 19 residues. CDR3 region: CAGSHRGTVAMGNTGELFF. Here the CDR3 DNA reads TGTGCCGGCAGCCATCGGGGGACGGTGGCGATGGGGAACACCGGGGAGCTGTTTTTT.

On this clonotype: An end of the junction differs from the germline gene, which may be a read error. The chain carries TRBV29-1 and TRBJ1-2; D is ambiguous. The CDR3 is 12 residues long. Germline loops: CDR1 SQVTM, CDR2 ANQGSEA. Here the CDR3 DNA reads TGCAGCGTTGACAGGCCAGACTATGGCTACACCTTT. It yields the protein CSVDRPDYGYTF. The variable domain in full, with the rest retrieved from reference TRBV29-1 and TRBJ1-2, is SAVISQKPSRDICQRGTSLTIQCQVDSQVTMMFWYRQQPGQSLTLIATANQGSEATYESGFVIDKFPISRPNLTFSTLTVSNMSPEDSSIYLCSVDRPDYGYTFGSGTRLTVV.

This clonotype came up many times. J is TRBJ2-2 and V is TRBV20-1; 8 positions match TRBD1. The CDR3 consists of 14 residues. The V segment lost 3 bases and the J segment 5 bases; nucleotides outside the gene matches: 5. Looked up from germline, CDR1 is DFQATT and CDR2 is SNEGSKA (reference sequence). CDR3 sequence reads: CSASTGGNTGELFF. The DNA for the CDR3 is TGCAGTGCTAGCACAGGGGGGAATACCGGGGAGCTGTTTTTT.

A note on this clonotype: The CDR3 does not close with the conserved phenylalanine or tryptophan, likely indicating a read error. The rearrangement uses TRBV14 and TRBJ2-6; a possible D gene is TRBD2 (6 bases). Trimming pared 0 bases from V and 14 bases from J, leaving 23 bases between. Germline V gene sequence: CDR1 SGHDN, CDR2 FVKESK. CDR3 length: 17 amino acids. Written as DNA, the CDR3 is TGTGCCAGCAGCCAAGATCTCGGGGACTCTGGGGCCACCATCCTGACTTAC. The encoded protein is CASSQDLGDSGATILTY.

About this clonotype: A much more abundant neighbour one base away suggests this may be a read error. The chain joins TRBV5-5 to TRBJ1-2, with D unclear. There are 13 residues in the CDR3. V was cut by 2 bases and J by 5 bases, with 10 bases left in between. The V gene's germline CDR1 is SGHKS and CDR2 YYEKEE (reference sequence). CDR3 sequence reads: CASSFQSEYGYTF. DNA of the CDR3: TGTGCCAGCAGCTTTCAAAGCGAATATGGCTACACCTTC.

On this clonotype: It may be a read error: a sequence one base away is much more abundant. The chain couples TRBV19 to TRBJ2-1; either TRBD1 or TRBD2 may fit D (6 bases each). The germline V gene encodes CDR1 LNHDA and CDR2 SQIVND (reference sequence). This CDR3 is built from 16 residues. CDR3 loop: CASGPQRGVSYNGQFF. The CDR3, as DNA: TGTGCCAGTGGACCCCAGAGGGGGGTCTCCTACAATGGGCAGTTCTTC.

There are many counts of this clonotype. The chain recombines TRBV10-3 with TRBJ2-5, with TRBD2 as a possible D gene (5 bases). Germline lookup yields CDR1 ENHRY and CDR2 SYGVKD. CDR3 length equals 13 residues. Trimming took off 2 bases at V and 2 bases at J, with 6 bases between the two ends. Here the CDR3 DNA reads TGTGCCATCAGTGAGGGGAGACAAGAGACCCAGTACTTC. As protein: CAISEGRQETQYF.

Remarks on this clonotype: A single base separates this from a much larger clone, so it may be a read error. The rearrangement links TRBV3-1 to TRBJ2-6, with D unclear. The CDR3 loop spans 14 amino acids. The germline CDR1 and CDR2 sequences are LGHDT and YNNKEL (reference sequence). The DNA for the CDR3 is TGTACCAGCAGCCAAGCAGCGGGGGCCAACGTCCTGACTTTC. Amino acids: CTSSQAAGANVLTF.

Concerning this clonotype itself: This may be a read error: a much more frequent sequence differs by one nucleotide. The DNA of the CDR3 is TGCAGTGCTAGGTCCGGTTATGGCTGCACCTTC. This codes for CSARSGYGCTF. The V gene is TRBV20-1, the J gene TRBJ1-2; D gene unclear. The CDR3 sequence is 11 residues long. Germline CDR1 DFQATT, CDR2 SNEGSKA (reference sequence).

In this sample, this clonotype turned up many times. The V gene is TRBV11-1, the J gene TRBJ2-7; 8 bases align to TRBD1. Per the germline V gene, CDR1 is SGHAT and CDR2 is FQDESV (reference sequence). CDR3 length: 17 residues. The V gene end was trimmed by 1 base and the J gene end by 5 bases; junction bases not matched to a gene: 13. Here the CDR3 reads CASSLDVGAGGRDEQYF. CDR3 sequence (DNA): TGTGCCAGCAGCTTAGACGTTGGGGCAGGGGGCCGGGACGAGCAGTACTTC. Supplemented by reference TRBV11-1 and TRBJ2-7, the full variable domain reads EAEVAQSPRYKITEKSQAVAFWCDPISGHATLYWYRQILGQGPELLVQFQDESVVDDSQLPKDRFSAERLKGVDSTLKIQPAELGDSAMYLCASSLDVGAGGRDEQYFGPGTRLTVT.

The chain joins TRBV27 to TRBJ2-5, with 16 nucleotides matching TRBD2. Gene TRBJ2-1 matches the end of the DNA better, so the J call may be wrong. The germline CDR1 and CDR2 sequences are MNHEY and SMNVEV (reference sequence). The CDR3 spans 17 residues. The CDR3 region has the DNA TGTGCCAGCAGTCCGGGGACTAGCGGGAGGGCCTACAATGAGCAGTTCTTC. Translated: CASSPGTSGRAYNEQFF.

This clonotype has ten or more counts. The rearrangement links TRBV7-8 to TRBJ2-1, with D uncertain. The CDR3 has 12 residues. Germline loops: CDR1 SGHVS, CDR2 FQNEAQ. V shed 10 bases and J shed 6 bases, with 13 bases lying between them. CDR3 region: CANNPLGNEQFF. For the CDR3, the DNA is TGTGCCAACAACCCTCTTGGCAATGAGCAGTTCTTC.

This clonotype was seen only once. The chain combines TRBV10-3 with TRBJ1-1, with 10 nucleotides matching TRBD1. Trimming took 4 bases from V and 5 from J; bases not matched to a gene: 7. The germline V gene has CDR1 ENHRY and CDR2 SYGVKD. This CDR3 has 15 residues. The CDR3 spells CAISASGQGLTEAFF. DNA of the CDR3: TGTGCCATCAGTGCGTCGGGACAGGGGTTGACTGAAGCTTTCTTT.

The genes are TRBV11-3 and TRBJ2-1; TRBD2 aligns across 8 bases. The CDR3 is 16 residues long. Per germline, CDR1 SGHNT and CDR2 YENEEA. V lost 0 bases to trimming and J lost 4 bases; unmatched junction nucleotides: 5. The CDR3, as DNA: TGTGCCAGCAGCTTAGAGGCGGGAGGCGGGTACAATGAGCAGTTCTTC. Amino acid sequence: CASSLEAGGGYNEQFF. Together with reference TRBV11-3 and TRBJ2-1, the CDR3 gives the full variable domain: EAGVVQSPRYKIIEKKQPVAFWCNPISGHNTLYWYLQNLGQGPELLIRYENEEAVDDSQLPKDRFSAERLKGVDSTLKIQPAELGDSAVYLCASSLEAGGGYNEQFFGPGTRLTVL.

This clonotype was recorded a few times. At one boundary the junction diverges from the germline segment, which might be a read error. The chain uses TRBV20-1 and TRBJ2-1, with D possibly matching TRBD2 (5 bases). The V gene's germline CDR1 is DFQATT and CDR2 SNEGSKA (reference sequence). CDR3 length: 14 amino acids. CDR3 loop: CSAQADSSYTEQFF. CDR3 sequence (DNA): TGCAGTGCTCAAGCGGATAGCTCCTACACTGAGCAGTTCTTC.

This clonotype has at least ten counts. The gene calls are TRBV24-1 and TRBJ1-5; D is undetermined. V gave up 9 bases and J gave up 6 bases, with 14 bases separating them. Germline CDR1 is KGHDR and CDR2 is SFDVKD. This CDR3 is 13 amino acids long. The DNA for the CDR3 is TGTGCCACCGCTCGGGGAGGAGGTCAGCCCCAGCATTTT. This translates into CATARGGGQPQHF.

This clonotype has ten or more counts. The rearrangement joins TRBV9 to TRBJ2-5, with 13 bases identical to TRBD2. V lost 3 bases and J lost 5; bases outside the gene matches: 10. The V gene's germline CDR1 is SGDLS and CDR2 YYNGEE. The CDR3 extends over 17 amino acids. CDR3 loop: CASSAGLAGKSGETQYF. DNA for the CDR3: TGTGCCAGCAGCGCGGGACTAGCGGGAAAATCCGGGGAGACCCAGTACTTC. Filled out from reference TRBV9 and TRBJ2-5, the complete variable domain reads DSGVTQTPKHLITATGQRVTLRCSPRSGDLSVYWYQQSLDQGLQFLIQYYNGEERAKGNILERFSAQQFPDLHSELNLSSLELGDSALYFCASSAGLAGKSGETQYFGPGTRLLVL.

In its sample, this clonotype was seen many times. The rearrangement uses TRBV9 and TRBJ2-7; D possibly corresponds to TRBD1 (5 bases). With 0 bases removed from V and 2 bases from J, the gap between germline ends came to 12 bases. The CDR3 has 15 residues. Germline V lookup: CDR1 SGDLS, CDR2 YYNGEE. CDR3 residues: CASSVEGDVAYEQYF. The CDR3 DNA reads TGTGCCAGCAGCGTAGAAGGGGATGTCGCCTACGAGCAGTACTTC.

This clonotype was counted many times. The chain links TRBV15 to TRBJ1-5, with D possibly matching TRBD1 (6 bases). Deletions cut 1 base from V and 6 bases from J, with 16 bases between. The germline V gene encodes CDR1 LNHNV and CDR2 YYDKDF (reference sequence). The CDR3 extends over 16 amino acids. CDR3 sequence (DNA): TGTGCCACCAGCAGAGTCGCTGGACAGATAGGTCAGCCCCAGCATTTT. Translated: CATSRVAGQIGQPQHF.

Ten or more counts support this clonotype. The rearrangement uses TRBV12-3 or TRBV12-4 and TRBJ2-5, with TRBD1 identical over 8 bases. V shed 3 bases, J shed 4 bases, and the junction held 7 bases outside the gene matches. The CDR3 runs to 15 residues. CDR3: CASSLDRAFPETQYF. CDR3 nucleotide sequence: TGTGCCAGCAGTTTGGACAGGGCATTTCCAGAGACCCAGTACTTC.

The CDR3: CAWSVGTSGGGKQFF. CDR3 DNA: TGTGCCTGGAGTGTAGGGACTAGCGGTGGCGGAAAGCAGTTCTTC. The V gene is TRBV30, the J gene TRBJ2-1; TRBD2 aligns across 11 bases. J lost 11 bases, V lost 0 bases, and 9 bases had no gene match. CDR1 and CDR2 (germline): GTSNPN, SVGIG (reference sequence). The CDR3 loop spans 15 amino acids.

As to this clonotype: A much larger clone lies a single base off, so this may be a read error. As DNA, the CDR3 is TGTGCCAGCAGTCTTAGCGGAACCGGGGAGCCGTTTTTT. Translation gives CASSLSGTGEPFF. V gene TRBV6-2 or TRBV6-3 combines with J gene TRBJ2-2; a weak D match, TRBD2 (6 bases). The CDR3 is 13 residues long. Per germline, CDR1 MNHEY and CDR2 SVGEGT.

This clonotype has a count of ten or more. The chain is built from TRBV9 and TRBJ2-3, with 9 bases aligning to TRBD2. V trimming: 4 bases; J trimming: 7 bases; junction bases outside the gene matches: 10. CDR1 is SGDLS and CDR2 is YYNGEE in the germline V gene. The CDR3 sequence is 15 residues long. CDR3 bases: TGTGCCAGCAGCCCCCTAGTAGCGGGAGTATATACGCAGTATTTT. Translated, it gives CASSPLVAGVYTQYF.

This clonotype was counted a few times. A much larger clone is a single base away; this may be a read error. The V gene is TRBV11-1, the J gene TRBJ2-3; D is undetermined. Deletions cut 5 bases from V and 8 bases from J, with 11 bases between. The germline CDR1 and CDR2 sequences are SGHAT and FQDESV (reference sequence). CDR3 length: 12 residues. The CDR3 protein is CASSPLRSTQYF. The CDR3 DNA sequence: TGTGCCAGCAGCCCCCTTAGGAGTACGCAGTATTTT.